Reported below is one T cell receptor beta chain. Its antigen remains undetermined. No base quality values were provided; no much bigger clone lies one nucleotide off. The data originate from a study of T cells in localized non-small cell lung cancer (dated by TCRdb to about 2020). With regard to the full study: Comparing tumors with uninvolved tumor-adjacent lungs, the study looked at the T cell repertoires of approximately 250 patients with early-stage NSCLC. The cohort comprised under 250 treatment-naïve NSCLC patients with resected, localized lung tumors. A mean age of about 66 years was recorded for the NSCLC patients, of whom more than 120 were male and about 100 were female. What the authors observed across the whole study: Multi-region tumor sequencing was not performed, so intratumor heterogeneity could not be excluded. A median of 57 of the top 100 tumor clones turned up in the paired uninvolved adjacent lung, and 25 to 30 of those clones also ranked among the top 100 of that same adjacent lung. Uninvolved tumor-adjacent lung showed the highest T cell clonality, higher than tumor, which suggests more focused antigenic responses in the uninvolved tumor-adjacent lung. Higher blood T cell density associated with longer overall survival, while higher adjacent-lung clonality associated with shorter survival. Because of the exploratory design, TCR variables were selected using unadjusted p-values without false-discovery rate correction.

At diagnosis, tumor, uninvolved tumor-adjacent lung and peripheral blood were collected and then preserved as a mix of FFPE and fresh-frozen material. For TCR repertoire profiling, blood samples were analyzed as peripheral blood mononuclear cells. CDR1 is given as SEHNR and CDR2 as FQNEAQ, both from the germline V gene (reference sequence). The CDR3 starts with the cysteine, ends with the phenylalanine, and has 14 residues. Just the 42-base CDR3 DNA is kept, in frame starting at base 1. Trimming costs V 3 bases and J 6 bases, and their ends lie 12 bases apart. TCR beta CDR3 regions were sequenced from DNA using the immunoSEQ Assay. Concerning the study's data processing: T cell density was computed as TCR beta template counts normalized to usable DNA estimated by amplifying housekeeping genes. The preseqR package was used to estimate richness by extrapolating to 400,000 templates for PBMC samples and to 120,000 templates for tissue samples. Clonality was defined as one minus Pielou's evenness. Differential abundance testing on productive amino-acid clonotypes, with a minimum total count of 5 and an alpha of 0.1, was used to identify tissue-enriched TCRs. The Jaccard Index and the Morisita Overlap Index were used to quantify repertoire overlap between compartments. GLIPH grouped TCR beta CDR3s together with public tetramer-defined viral CDR3s, and a viral motif had to include at least three viral sequences and also show V-gene enrichment. The table was pulled from immuneACCESS by TCRdb, which kept in-frame rearrangements only. Such tables lose some clones; where checked, under half of the loss comes from unresolved V genes, and the rest has no known cause. The V and J calls and the clone size are those of that table, but D and trimming were determined from the DNA. This sample gives approximately 70,000 clones in total; 70% to 90% of them show up just once. 21% of the sample belongs to the ten largest clones.

The rearranged chain carries TRBV7-9 and TRBJ1-5; there is no confident call for the D gene. The sequencing here drew on peripheral blood, taken before any cancer treatment. The sequence came from a male donor older than 55 with stage III squamous cell lung carcinoma. The nucleotides read TGTGCCAGCAGCTTCGGTGTAAGCGGTCAGCCCCAGCATTTT. Its protein is CASSFGVSGQPQHF.